These T cell receptor beta chains were read from a single sample in a study of cytomegalovirus exposure and HLA in healthy donors. Clones were read by immunoSEQ multiplex PCR, and TCRdb kept only the in-frame ones, dropping some. The data contain over 150,000 clones, about 90% of them singletons. The sequenced sample consisted of PBMCs. All receptors derive from a young woman in good health and CMV-seropositive. Each CDR3 is given with its conserved first and last residue. The D gene is left open where the match is weak. Not every row has a clone size; where given, it reads once, few, many or a size class.

-	TRBV30	TRBJ1-2	-	CAWSVSARLNYGYTF	TGTGCCTGGAGTGTAAGCGCGAGGCTAAACTATGGCTACACCTTC
-	TRBV30	TRBJ2-5	-	CAWSVRGGARETQYF	TGTGCCTGGAGTGTACGTGGGGGGGCCAGGGAGACCCAGTACTTC
-	TRBV18	TRBJ2-3	-	CASSSGQSTDTQYF	TGTGCCAGCTCATCAGGACAGAGCACAGATACGCAGTATTTT
-	TRBV5-1	TRBJ2-3	-	CASSSDSVTDTQYF	TGCGCCAGCAGCTCGGACTCCGTCACAGATACGCAGTATTTT
-	TRBV27	TRBJ1-2	once	CASSDRTVPWGYTF	TGTGCCAGCAGTGACCGGACAGTCCCGTGGGGCTACACCTTC
-	TRBV6-5	TRBJ1-6	-	CASSYGSGVNNSPLHF	TGTGCCAGCAGTTACGGGTCAGGGGTCAATAATTCACCCCTCCACTTT
TRBD1	TRBV6-1	TRBJ2-2	-	CASRTGEELFF	TGTGCCAGCAGGACAGGGGAGGAGCTGTTTTTT
TRBD2	TRBV6-6	TRBJ2-3	-	CASTGPSGTSDTQYF	TGTGCCAGCACCGGACCTAGCGGGACGTCAGATACGCAGTATTTT
TRBD1	TRBV5-3	TRBJ2-3	-	CARSPRTGGTDTQYF	TGTGCCAGAAGCCCCAGGACAGGGGGCACAGATACGCAGTATTTT
-	TRBV6-1	TRBJ1-5	few	CASSPYGGEIQHF	TGTGCCAGCAGTCCCTACGGGGGTGAAATCCAGCATTTT
TRBD1	TRBV4-1	TRBJ1-2	-	CASSHRQGMDYGYTF	TGCGCCAGCAGCCACCGACAGGGAATGGACTATGGCTACACCTTC
TRBD2	TRBV13	TRBJ2-1	-	CASSPSSGGADEQFF	TGTGCCAGCAGCCCCAGTAGCGGGGGGGCCGATGAGCAGTTCTTC
TRBD1	TRBV5-1	TRBJ1-1	-	CASSLAVNRGRTEAFF	TGCGCCAGCAGCTTGGCCGTGAACAGGGGGCGGACTGAAGCTTTCTTT
TRBD1	TRBV6-6	TRBJ1-4	-	CASSLTGSGEKLFF	TGTGCCAGCAGCTTGACAGGGAGTGGTGAAAAACTGTTTTTT
-	TRBV7-6	TRBJ2-2	-	CASSLEGGASNTGELFF	TGTGCCAGCAGCTTAGAAGGCGGGGCTTCAAACACCGGGGAGCTGTTTTTT
TRBD2	TRBV11-2	TRBJ2-2	-	CASTRLAGDRANTGELFF	TGTGCCAGCACCCGACTAGCGGGGGACCGTGCGAACACCGGGGAGCTGTTTTTT
-	TRBV5-5	TRBJ2-2	once	CASSPRDRRNTGELFF	TGTGCCAGCAGCCCCCGAGACAGGAGGAACACCGGGGAGCTGTTTTTT
-	TRBV7-6	TRBJ2-2	-	CASSPSAARAGTGELFF	TGTGCCAGCAGCCCCTCGGCCGCCAGGGCGGGAACCGGGGAGCTGTTTTTT
TRBD2	TRBV6-6	TRBJ2-1	-	CASGSDDSGDFNEQFF	TGTGCCAGCGGATCTGACGATAGCGGGGACTTCAATGAGCAGTTCTTC
TRBD1	TRBV19	TRBJ2-6	-	CASRTGSGANVLTF	TGTGCCAGCAGGACAGGCTCTGGGGCCAACGTCCTGACTTTC
-	TRBV5-6	TRBJ2-3	-	CASSPYTDTQYF	TGTGCCAGCAGCCCGTACACAGATACGCAGTATTTT
-	TRBV5-4	TRBJ2-2	-	CASSPSKNTGELFF	TGTGCCAGCAGCCCCTCTAAGAACACCGGGGAGCTGTTTTTT
-	TRBV27	TRBJ2-5	-	CASSLSKGGRETQYF	TGTGCCAGCAGTTTGAGCAAGGGGGGGAGAGAGACCCAGTACTTC
-	TRBV6-5	TRBJ2-2	-	CASSQTRQPTGELFF	TGTGCCAGCAGCCAAACCCGACAGCCCACCGGGGAGCTGTTTTTT
-	TRBV25-1	TRBJ2-3	-	CASSDAIFAGADTQYF	TGTGCCAGCAGTGACGCGATCTTCGCCGGGGCAGATACGCAGTATTTT
-	TRBV12-5	TRBJ2-6	-	CASGRGHSSGANVLTF	TGTGCTAGTGGCCGCGGACATTCCTCTGGGGCCAACGTCCTGACTTTC
TRBD2	TRBV30	TRBJ2-1	-	CAWKRGAYNEQFF	TGTGCCTGGAAGCGGGGGGCCTACAATGAGCAGTTCTTC
-	TRBV5-1	TRBJ2-7	-	CASSFPGNEQYF	TGCGCCAGCAGCTTCCCAGGGAACGAGCAGTACTTC
-	TRBV27	TRBJ1-6	few	CASSLWANNSPLHF	TGTGCCAGCAGTTTATGGGCTAATAATTCACCCCTCCACTTT
-	TRBV7-2	TRBJ2-7	-	CASSFGASYEQYF	TGTGCCAGCAGCTTTGGGGCTTCCTACGAGCAGTACTTC
-	TRBV2	TRBJ1-5	-	CASSEGGGISPQHF	TGTGCCAGCAGTGAGGGCGGGGGGATCAGCCCCCAGCATTTT
TRBD1	TRBV7-9	TRBJ1-5	once	CASSPGQGVQPQHF	TGTGCCAGCAGCCCCGGGCAGGGGGTTCAGCCCCAGCATTTT
TRBD2	TRBV5-6	TRBJ2-3	-	CASSLQAGGPDTQYF	TGTGCCAGCAGTCTACAGGCGGGAGGGCCAGATACGCAGTATTTT
TRBD2	TRBV5-4	TRBJ2-5	-	CASSRGLAGGSFQETQYF	TGTGCCAGCAGCCGGGGACTAGCGGGGGGTTCCTTCCAAGAGACCCAGTACTTC
TRBD2	TRBV28	TRBJ2-1	-	CASSWDYRSFEQFF	TGTGCCAGCAGTTGGGACTACCGTTCCTTTGAGCAGTTCTTC
TRBD2	TRBV19	TRBJ2-3	-	CASSMVWTSGVSTDTQYF	TGTGCCAGTAGTATGGTCTGGACTAGCGGGGTGAGCACAGATACGCAGTATTTT
TRBD2	TRBV5-4	TRBJ2-3	-	CASSPIAGTDTQYF	TGTGCCAGCAGTCCTATAGCGGGAACAGATACGCAGTATTTT
-	TRBV7-2	TRBJ1-1	-	CASSLGQNTEAFF	TGTGCCAGCAGCTTGGGGCAGAACACTGAAGCTTTCTTT
-	TRBV6-1	TRBJ2-1	-	CASTAKGVQFF	TGTGCCAGCACTGCTAAGGGGGTGCAGTTCTTC
TRBD1	TRBV4-1	TRBJ1-4	-	CASSRDRGREKLFF	TGCGCCAGCAGCCGAGACAGGGGTCGTGAAAAACTGTTTTTT
-	TRBV11-3	TRBJ2-5	once	CASSLGGQPGETQYF	TGTGCCAGCAGCTTAGGTGGGCAGCCGGGGGAGACCCAGTACTTC
-	TRBV6-5	TRBJ1-1	-	CASSYSNRPNTEAFF	TGTGCCAGCAGTTACTCGAACAGGCCGAACACTGAAGCTTTCTTT
TRBD1	TRBV28	TRBJ1-2	-	CASRTGGYGYTF	TGTGCCAGCAGGACAGGGGGCTATGGCTACACCTTC
TRBD1	TRBV10-2	TRBJ1-6	-	CASTLTGWDSYNSPLHF	TGCGCCAGCACTTTGACAGGGTGGGACTCCTATAATTCACCCCTCCACTTT
-	TRBV2	TRBJ1-4	-	CASSAGSPTNEKLFF	TGTGCCAGCAGTGCCGGGAGTCCAACTAATGAAAAACTGTTTTTT
-	TRBV6-5	TRBJ1-1	-	CASGLSEAFF	TGTGCCAGTGGTTTGAGTGAAGCTTTCTTT
-	TRBV29-1	TRBJ2-7	-	CSVTAGSEQYF	TGCAGCGTCACCGCCGGTTCAGAGCAGTACTTC
-	TRBV7-2	TRBJ1-1	-	CASSLLSANTEAFF	TGTGCCAGCAGCCTGCTTAGCGCTAACACTGAAGCTTTCTTT
TRBD2	TRBV5-6	TRBJ2-2	-	CASSKRGGTGELFF	TGTGCCAGCAGCAAACGGGGGGGCACCGGGGAGCTGTTTTTT
-	TRBV5-6	TRBJ1-5	once	CASSPWVLGGNQPQHF	TGTGCCAGCAGCCCTTGGGTCCTAGGAGGCAATCAGCCCCAGCATTTT
-	TRBV2	TRBJ1-5	-	CASSPGDQPQHF	TGTGCCAGCAGTCCAGGGGATCAGCCCCAGCATTTT
-	TRBV29-1	TRBJ2-2	-	CSAGLNTGELFF	TGCAGCGCAGGACTCAACACCGGGGAGCTGTTTTTT
TRBD1	TRBV11-3	TRBJ1-1	-	CASSGTGTEAFF	TGTGCCAGCAGCGGGACAGGGACTGAAGCTTTCTTT
TRBD2	TRBV9	TRBJ2-3	-	CASSGGPTSGNTDTQYF	TGTGCCAGCAGCGGAGGACCGACTAGCGGAAACACAGATACGCAGTATTTT
TRBD2	TRBV6-5	TRBJ2-5	-	CASSYSIAGARETQYF	TGTGCCAGCAGTTACTCGATAGCGGGGGCCCGGGAGACCCAGTACTTC